This entry features one T cell receptor beta chain sequence. This clonotype was recorded many times. Its antigen is still unknown. The sample holds no much larger clone one base away, and base qualities are not on file. This specimen belongs to a study of T cells in Graves' hyperthyroidism and ophthalmopathy (dated 2019 in TCRdb). With regard to the full study: Peripheral blood was sampled at the time of initial diagnosis, prior to any treatment. TCR V-J signatures able to tell the groups apart were searched for in a discovery cohort of around 95 patients, of whom more than 40 had Graves' ophthalmopathy and around 58 had stable Graves' hyperthyroidism. Prospective prediction of ophthalmopathy was tested in an independent validation cohort of 18 to 20 hyperthyroidism patients and 15 to 17 patients who later progressed to ophthalmopathy. The roughly 100 discovery patients were randomly split 7:3 into training and test sets. Thyroid tissue and blood T-cell repertoires from six Graves' hyperthyroidism patients were also compared in the study. Once sampling was done, hyperthyroidism patients were given methimazole at a starting dose of 30 mg daily, whereas ophthalmopathy patients were given high-dose intravenous methylprednisolone. According to the paper, TCR Vbeta CDR3 sequencing was carried out on around 140 peripheral blood samples, which came from around 43 ophthalmopathy, some 73 hyperthyroidism and some 17 progressor patients. General conclusions and limits of the study: No statistical method was used to set the sample size in advance, and investigators knew the group allocation. During validation, the model predicted progression to ophthalmopathy a median of approximately 6 months ahead of onset, with more than 55% sensitivity and roughly 72% specificity. A model built on a 13 V-J signature distinguished ophthalmopathy from stable hyperthyroidism, reaching around 88% sensitivity and approximately 83% specificity in cross-validation and 80%/75% in testing. Blood samples also contained most of the expanded thyroid clonotypes (frequency above 0.001), which suggests that blood repertoires may reflect thyroid immune responses.

Looking up the germline V gene (reference sequence) yields CDR1 DFQATT and CDR2 SNEGSKA. The CDR3 goes from the cysteine to the phenylalanine over 16 residues. Only CDR3 DNA is held: 48 bases, read in frame from base 1. Compared with germline, V lacks 5 bases and J lacks 0 bases; bases without a gene match: 5. Amplification of TCR beta CDR3 regions was carried out from RNA transcripts. For the first round of RT-PCR on the TCR CDR3, the HTBI primer set was used together with the Qiagen OneStep RT-PCR kit. The libraries were constructed in a second round of multiplex PCR and then size-selected and purified. The libraries were sequenced on an Illumina HiSeq2000 using paired-end 100 bp reads. Per the source publication's procedure: SOAPnuke was used to process the raw data, with reads discarded if the reads contained adapters or uncalled bases, had a mean Phred below 15, or lacked an exact constant-primer or identifier match. COPE v1.2.5 was used to merge the high-quality paired reads, and each unique nucleotide sequence was defined as a clonotype. MiTCR v1.1 was used to align the clonotypes against IMGT TRBV, TRBD and TRBJ reference segments. Analysis was restricted to V-J combinations with a frequency above 0.0001, which covered just over 98% of repertoires. The TCS score was defined as F50 (clonal expansion) divided by E x V (chaos), with BLOSUM62-based TCRdist calculated between CDR3 peptides within each V-J. Welch's t-statistics and random forest reduced around 510 V-J features to around 14, which were used in a naive Bayes classifier (R e1071). The public reads were reprocessed in TCRdb via fastp at Q25 and MiXCR, keeping in-frame beta chains. CDR3 protein duplicates are merged, each entry listing the most common genes and DNA. The V and J calls follow TCRdb's processing rather than the paper's. Present in this sample are over 200,000 distinct CDR3 sequences, around 16% of which were seen just once. The top ten hold around 47% of the sample.

Stable Graves' hyperthyroidism was defined as no progression to ophthalmopathy during 18 months of follow-up. The hyperthyroidism patients were between 18 and 65 years old and newly diagnosed, with a disease duration of less than 2 months. The study excluded patients with uncontrolled infections, other autoimmune diseases, pregnancy or lactation. Clinical symptoms, serum thyroxine and TRAb, thyroid ultrasound, and orbital computed tomography formed the basis for the diagnoses. Ficoll-Paque density gradient centrifugation was used to isolate PBMCs from 9.5 to 10 ml of fresh peripheral blood. Total RNA was extracted using Trizol reagent, and RNA quality was assessed on an Agilent 2100 Bioanalyzer.

The sequence joins TRBV20-1 to TRBJ2-2, with 11 middle bases fitting TRBD1. Source material: blood. The sequence was collected from a man in his forties with Graves' hyperthyroidism. The CDR3 corresponds to CSAFGTGGSNTGELFF. In nucleotide form, the sequence is TGCAGTGCTTTTGGGACAGGGGGATCGAACACCGGGGAGCTGTTTTTT.